Below are 16 T cell receptor beta chains sequenced from a single sample in a study of radiation and T cells in renal cell carcinoma (TCRdb year 2020). Sample time point, as interpreted from the label and publication: baseline pretreatment blood. The sample's treatment or condition label is to be understood as: 15 Gy SBRT to primary tumor, nephrectomy 4 weeks later. Library prep was done by the immunoSEQ multiplex PCR assay. TCRdb carries this immuneACCESS record with in-frame sequences only. Its versions omit some clonotypes, under half of them owing to an unresolved V gene in the studies checked, with the rest unexplained. In this sample the table shows about 150,000 clones, roughly 90% of which occur a single time. The ten most abundant clones make up around 4.1% of the sample. The starting material was blood, obtained from a patient whose treatment included radiotherapy and nephrectomy. All receptors derive from a woman between 70 and 85 years old with renal cell carcinoma.

The rearrangement links TRBV4-2 to TRBJ1-1, with a possible D match to TRBD1 (6 bases). The ends were cut back, 2 bases at V and 0 bases at J, with 10 bases in the middle. Germline CDR1 reads LGHNA; CDR2 reads YNFKEQ. The CDR3 loop spans 15 amino acids. CDR3: CASSQLDRLNTEAFF. CDR3 nucleotides: TGTGCCAGCAGCCAATTGGACAGACTGAACACTGAAGCTTTCTTT.

This rearrangement joins TRBV27 to TRBJ2-7, with 7 bases aligning to TRBD2. Losses at the gene ends were 0 bases for V and 4 bases for J; bases not matched to a gene: 3. Germline lookup yields CDR1 MNHEY and CDR2 SMNVEV (reference sequence). This CDR3 is built from 14 residues. The CDR3 loop is CASSLSWGGYEQYF. CDR3 sequence (DNA): TGTGCCAGCAGTTTATCATGGGGAGGGTACGAGCAGTACTTC.

The chain joins TRBV19 to TRBJ2-5, with 12 bases that match TRBD1. Germline V gene sequence: CDR1 LNHDA, CDR2 SQIVND (reference sequence). The CDR3 runs to 15 residues. The trim removed 4 bases at V and 5 bases at J, leaving 5 bases unmatched. CDR3 in amino acids: CASSKGTGGEETQYF. CDR3 in DNA: TGTGCCAGTAGTAAGGGGACAGGGGGCGAGGAGACCCAGTACTTC. Looking up the rest from reference TRBV19 and TRBJ2-5 gives the full variable domain: DGGITQSPKYLFRKEGQNVTLSCEQNLNHDAMYWYRQDPGQGLRLIYYSQIVNDFQKGDIAEGYSVSREKKESFPLTVTSAQKNPTAFYLCASSKGTGGEETQYFGPGTRLLVL.

The chain recombines TRBV5-1 with TRBJ1-2; tentatively, D is TRBD1 (5 bases). The V gene's germline CDR1 is SGHRS and CDR2 YFSETQ. This CDR3 contains 14 residues. Trimming removed 3 bases at V and 1 base at J, with 10 bases between. The DNA for the CDR3 is TGCGCCAGCAGCTCCGGGACGCATAACTATGGCTACACCTTC. Protein sequence: CASSSGTHNYGYTF.

The V and J genes are TRBV7-2 and TRBJ2-7, with D hard to call. V dropped 2 bases and J dropped 3 bases, with 8 bases sitting between them. Germline V gives CDR1 SGHTA, CDR2 FQGNSA. The CDR3 runs to 13 residues. CDR3 region: CASSLSGRYEQYF. As DNA, the CDR3 is TGTGCCAGCAGCTTATCTGGTCGCTACGAGCAGTACTTC.

The V gene is TRBV5-4, the J gene TRBJ2-1, with 9 bases that match TRBD2. The CDR3 consists of 15 residues. Germline V lookup: CDR1 SGHNT, CDR2 YYREEE (reference sequence). Trimming removed 4 bases from V and 0 bases from J; junction bases left unmatched: 2. Written as DNA, the CDR3 is TGTGCCAGCAGCCTTAGCGGGGGCTCCTACAATGAGCAGTTCTTC. It translates to CASSLSGGSYNEQFF.

This clone was seen once. The chain recombines TRBV19 with TRBJ1-5, with D possibly matching TRBD1 (5 bases). V lost 4 bases to trimming and J lost 4 bases, with 14 bases between them. The CDR3 loop spans 15 amino acids. Looked up from germline, CDR1 is LNHDA and CDR2 is SQIVND (reference sequence). This CDR3 reads CASSRSGGYNQPQHF. The CDR3 nucleotides read TGTGCCAGTAGTAGATCGGGGGGGTATAATCAGCCCCAGCATTTT.

The chain uses TRBV7-9 and TRBJ2-1; 10 bases line up with TRBD2. The V gene end was trimmed by 5 bases and the J gene end by 0 bases; junction bases not matched to a gene: 10. The CDR3 sequence is 18 residues long. Germline V CDR1 and CDR2: SEHNR, FQNEAQ (reference sequence). The CDR3 is CASSNSGSGGSSYNEQFF. In DNA form, the CDR3 reads TGTGCCAGCAGCAACAGTGGTAGCGGGGGGAGCTCCTACAATGAGCAGTTCTTC.

The rearrangement joins TRBV14 to TRBJ1-1; D is unresolved. The V end was cut by 0 bases, the J end by 3 bases, with 11 bases between. This CDR3 spans 15 amino acids. CDR1 is SGHDN and CDR2 is FVKESK in the germline V gene. In DNA, the CDR3 is TGTGCCAGCAGCCAAGATCCAATGGGATACACTGAAGCTTTCTTT. It encodes CASSQDPMGYTEAFF.

This clone was recorded a few times. This chain joins TRBV19 and TRBJ1-6, with a weak D call TRBD1 (5 bases). Deletions cut 11 bases from V and 7 bases from J, with 15 bases between. CDR1 is LNHDA, CDR2 SQIVND, per germline (reference sequence). The CDR3 spans 13 residues. For the CDR3, the DNA is TGTGCCGTGGGGGTAGGCCTAAATTCACCCCTCCACTTT. It encodes CAVGVGLNSPLHF.

The chain links TRBV7-3 to TRBJ2-1; D possibly corresponds to TRBD2 (6 bases). Trimming took 5 bases from V and 0 from J, leaving 11 bases between them. Germline V lookup: CDR1 SGHTA, CDR2 FQGTGA. CDR3 length: 15 amino acids. The CDR3 sequence is CASSRDGSSYNEQFF. For the CDR3, the DNA is TGTGCCAGCAGCCGGGACGGGAGCTCCTACAATGAGCAGTTCTTC.

The chain has TRBV4-3 and TRBJ1-1, with D unresolved. The V gene lost 0 bases and the J gene lost 6 bases, with 14 bases spanning the gap. The length of the CDR3 is 15 residues. Germline V gene lookup returns CDR1 LGHNA and CDR2 YSLEER. The CDR3 loop reads CASSQDRIALAEAFF. In nucleotides, the CDR3 is TGCGCCAGCAGCCAAGATCGGATCGCCCTCGCTGAAGCTTTCTTT.

The chain has TRBV25-1 and TRBJ2-7; D might be TRBD1 (6 bases). CDR3 size: 17 residues. The germline V gene encodes CDR1 MGHDK and CDR2 SYGVNS. Trimming left V 6 bases short and J 3 bases short, with 24 bases between. The CDR3: CASRRTTGQKLNYEQYF. The CDR3 region has the DNA TGTGCCAGCAGACGTACGACTGGACAGAAATTAAACTACGAGCAGTACTTC.

The chain is built from TRBV6-1 and TRBJ1-1; the D is unclear. V was pared by 7 bases and J by 4 bases, with 10 bases between. This CDR3 comprises 12 residues. Germline lookup yields CDR1 MNHNS and CDR2 SASEGT. The CDR3 DNA is TGTGCCAGCATTCAGAGCCCCACTGAAGCTTTCTTT. Its translation is CASIQSPTEAFF.

This clone was recorded a few times. The chain recombines TRBV4-3 with TRBJ2-7; the D gene is possibly TRBD2 (5 bases). CDR1 is LGHNA and CDR2 is YSLEER in the germline V gene. The V gene lost 1 base and the J gene lost 7 bases, with 11 bases spanning the gap. There are 13 residues in the CDR3. The CDR3 bases are TGCGCCAGCAGCCAAGTAATTACGGGGGAGCAGTACTTC. This encodes CASSQVITGEQYF.

This chain joins TRBV7-2 and TRBJ1-2; a weak D match, TRBD1 (5 bases). V lost 5 bases and J 9 bases, leaving 13 bases between the germline ends. CDR1 SGHTA and CDR2 FQGNSA come from the germline V gene. This CDR3 region has 12 residues. This CDR3 is CASSKQERSYTF. CDR3 nucleotides: TGTGCCAGCAGCAAACAGGAAAGGAGCTACACCTTC.